The rows below give T cell receptor beta chains drawn from one sample of a study of T cell responses to AZD1222 COVID-19 vaccine. TCRdb's table, derived via immunoSEQ multiplex PCR, lists solely in-frame clones and lacks some. The sample lists approximately 150,000 clones, under 95% occurring once. The sample in question was peripheral blood, obtained on day 0 of AZD1222 vaccination. These receptors came from an adult in good health. Each CDR3 is given with its conserved first and last residue. The order of the fields is D gene, V gene, J gene, clone size, CDR3 protein, CDR3 DNA. D genes are given only for firm matches. Some rows mark clone size as missing; the rest say once, few, many or name a class of expanded clone.

d_call: -
v_call: TRBV4-1
j_call: TRBJ1-2
clone_size: -
cdr3_aa: CASSQEVGFRYGYTF
cdr3_nt: TGCGCCAGCAGCCAAGAGGTGGGGTTCCGGTATGGCTACACCTTC

d_call: -
v_call: TRBV6-5
j_call: TRBJ2-7
clone_size: -
cdr3_aa: CASSLVQRYEQYF
cdr3_nt: TGTGCCAGCAGTCTAGTTCAACGCTACGAGCAGTACTTC

d_call: -
v_call: TRBV6-5
j_call: TRBJ1-6
clone_size: -
cdr3_aa: CASKDSPDSPLHF
cdr3_nt: TGTGCCAGCAAGGACAGTCCTGATTCACCCCTCCACTTT

d_call: -
v_call: TRBV4-1
j_call: TRBJ2-2
clone_size: -
cdr3_aa: CASSHWTANTGELFF
cdr3_nt: TGCGCCAGCAGCCACTGGACAGCGAACACCGGGGAGCTGTTTTTT

d_call: -
v_call: TRBV12-3/TRBV12-4
j_call: TRBJ2-5
clone_size: -
cdr3_aa: CASSLRETQYF
cdr3_nt: TGTGCCAGCAGTTTAAGAGAGACCCAGTACTTC

d_call: TRBD1
v_call: TRBV19
j_call: TRBJ1-1
clone_size: -
cdr3_aa: CASSTNRGNTEAFF
cdr3_nt: TGTGCCAGTAGTACCAACAGGGGTAACACTGAAGCTTTCTTT

d_call: TRBD1
v_call: TRBV19
j_call: TRBJ2-1
clone_size: -
cdr3_aa: CASSTGTGTYNEQFF
cdr3_nt: TGTGCCAGTAGTACCGGGACAGGGACGTACAATGAGCAGTTCTTC

d_call: -
v_call: TRBV5-1
j_call: TRBJ2-5
clone_size: once
cdr3_aa: CASSPPGTAGETQYF
cdr3_nt: TGCGCCAGCAGCCCACCGGGGACAGCGGGGGAGACCCAGTACTTC

d_call: TRBD2
v_call: TRBV2
j_call: TRBJ2-3
clone_size: -
cdr3_aa: CASSSGLAGGPTDTQYF
cdr3_nt: TGTGCCAGCAGCTCAGGACTAGCGGGAGGGCCGACAGATACGCAGTATTTT

d_call: TRBD1
v_call: TRBV2
j_call: TRBJ1-6
clone_size: -
cdr3_aa: CASRIAGQGAQSNSPLHF
cdr3_nt: TGTGCCAGCAGAATCGCCGGACAGGGGGCGCAGAGTAATTCACCCCTCCACTTT

d_call: TRBD1
v_call: TRBV5-5
j_call: TRBJ2-5
clone_size: -
cdr3_aa: CASSARDRGSSETQYF
cdr3_nt: TGTGCCAGCAGCGCCCGGGACAGGGGCTCGTCAGAGACCCAGTACTTC

d_call: -
v_call: TRBV20-1
j_call: TRBJ1-6
clone_size: -
cdr3_aa: CSASKDTDNSPLHF
cdr3_nt: TGCAGTGCTAGTAAGGACACAGATAATTCACCCCTCCACTTT

d_call: -
v_call: TRBV7-9
j_call: TRBJ2-3
clone_size: -
cdr3_aa: CASSYTDTQYF
cdr3_nt: TGTGCCAGCAGCTATACAGATACGCAGTATTTT

d_call: -
v_call: TRBV18
j_call: TRBJ1-5
clone_size: -
cdr3_aa: CASSQRGNQPQHF
cdr3_nt: TGTGCCAGCTCACAAAGGGGGAATCAGCCCCAGCATTTT

d_call: TRBD2
v_call: TRBV7-2
j_call: TRBJ2-3
clone_size: -
cdr3_aa: CASSPTGTSGFKTDTQYF
cdr3_nt: TGTGCCAGCAGCCCTACCGGGACTAGCGGTTTTAAGACAGATACGCAGTATTTT

d_call: TRBD1
v_call: TRBV27
j_call: TRBJ1-6
clone_size: -
cdr3_aa: CASKPGQNSPLHF
cdr3_nt: TGTGCCAGCAAACCGGGACAGAATTCACCCCTCCACTTT

d_call: -
v_call: TRBV28
j_call: TRBJ1-3
clone_size: -
cdr3_aa: CASSPAGARSGNTIYF
cdr3_nt: TGTGCCAGCAGTCCTGCGGGGGCTCGGTCTGGAAACACCATATATTTT

d_call: TRBD1
v_call: TRBV28
j_call: TRBJ2-2
clone_size: -
cdr3_aa: CASSPPWGTDYTGELFF
cdr3_nt: TGTGCCAGCAGCCCTCCCTGGGGGACAGATTACACCGGGGAGCTGTTTTTT

d_call: -
v_call: TRBV28
j_call: TRBJ1-2
clone_size: -
cdr3_aa: CASSDGILYGYTF
cdr3_nt: TGTGCCAGCAGCGACGGGATTCTTTATGGCTACACCTTC

d_call: -
v_call: TRBV5-1
j_call: TRBJ2-7
clone_size: once
cdr3_aa: CASSLGGNTYEQYF
cdr3_nt: TGCGCCAGCAGCTTGGGAGGGAACACCTACGAGCAGTACTTC

d_call: -
v_call: TRBV28
j_call: TRBJ1-1
clone_size: -
cdr3_aa: CASSQPRENTEAFF
cdr3_nt: TGTGCCAGCAGCCAGCCCCGGGAGAACACTGAAGCTTTCTTT

d_call: -
v_call: TRBV28
j_call: TRBJ1-5
clone_size: once
cdr3_aa: CASSSREPQHF
cdr3_nt: TGTGCCAGCAGTTCTAGGGAGCCCCAGCATTTT

d_call: -
v_call: TRBV5-1
j_call: TRBJ1-4
clone_size: -
cdr3_aa: CASSLSATNEKLFF
cdr3_nt: TGCGCCAGCAGCTTGTCGGCAACTAATGAAAAACTGTTTTTT

d_call: -
v_call: TRBV4-3
j_call: TRBJ2-7
clone_size: once
cdr3_aa: CASSQEQWGVGLYEQYF
cdr3_nt: TGCGCCAGCAGCCAAGAACAGTGGGGGGTTGGCCTCTACGAGCAGTACTTC

d_call: TRBD1
v_call: TRBV18
j_call: TRBJ1-2
clone_size: -
cdr3_aa: CASSPRTGGHYGYTF
cdr3_nt: TGTGCCAGCTCACCTAGGACAGGGGGGCACTATGGCTACACCTTC

d_call: -
v_call: TRBV5-1
j_call: TRBJ2-4
clone_size: -
cdr3_aa: CASSPNAGKNIQYF
cdr3_nt: TGCGCCAGCAGCCCCAATGCAGGGAAAAACATTCAGTACTTC